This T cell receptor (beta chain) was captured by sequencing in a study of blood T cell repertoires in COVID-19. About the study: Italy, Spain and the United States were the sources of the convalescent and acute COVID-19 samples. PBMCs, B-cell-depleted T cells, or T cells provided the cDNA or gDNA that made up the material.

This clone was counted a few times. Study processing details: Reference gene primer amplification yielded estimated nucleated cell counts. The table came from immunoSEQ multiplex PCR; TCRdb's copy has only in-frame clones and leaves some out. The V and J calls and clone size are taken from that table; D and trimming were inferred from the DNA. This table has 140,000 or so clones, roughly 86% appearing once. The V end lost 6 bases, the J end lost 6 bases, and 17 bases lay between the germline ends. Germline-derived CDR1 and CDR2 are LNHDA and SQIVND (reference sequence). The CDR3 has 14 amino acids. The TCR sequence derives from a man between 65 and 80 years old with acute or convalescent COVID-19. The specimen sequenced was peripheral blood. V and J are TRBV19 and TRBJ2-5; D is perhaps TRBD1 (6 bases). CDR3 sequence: CASSQNSQGKTQYF. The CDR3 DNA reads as TGTGCCAGTAGCCAAAACAGTCAGGGGAAGACCCAGTACTTC.